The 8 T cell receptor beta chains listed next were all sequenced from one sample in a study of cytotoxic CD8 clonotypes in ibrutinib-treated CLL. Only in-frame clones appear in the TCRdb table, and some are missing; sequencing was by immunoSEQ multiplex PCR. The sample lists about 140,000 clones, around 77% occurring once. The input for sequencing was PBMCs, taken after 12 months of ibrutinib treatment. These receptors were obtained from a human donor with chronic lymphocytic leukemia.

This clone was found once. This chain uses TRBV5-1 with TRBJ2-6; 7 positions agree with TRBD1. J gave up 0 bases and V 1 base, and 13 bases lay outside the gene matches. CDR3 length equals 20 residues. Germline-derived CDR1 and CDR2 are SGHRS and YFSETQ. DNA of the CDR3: TGCGCCAGCAGCTTGAAGGTTGTAGGACAGGCGCTCTCTGGGGCCAACGTCCTGACTTTC. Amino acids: CASSLKVVGQALSGANVLTF.

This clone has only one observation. The CDR3 is CASSSRGVADEQYF. The CDR3 coding sequence is TGTGCCAGCAGTTCACGGGGTGTAGCGGATGAGCAGTACTTC. The genes are TRBV27 and TRBJ2-7, with D possibly matching TRBD2 (6 bases). Looked up from germline, CDR1 is MNHEY and CDR2 is SMNVEV (reference sequence). The CDR3 consists of 14 residues. V lost 4 bases, J lost 7 bases, and 17 bases lay in between.

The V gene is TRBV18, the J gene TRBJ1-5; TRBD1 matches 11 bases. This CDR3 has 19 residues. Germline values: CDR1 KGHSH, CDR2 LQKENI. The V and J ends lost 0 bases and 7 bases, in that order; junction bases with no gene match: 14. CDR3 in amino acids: CASSPPNLGQGVTKQPQHF. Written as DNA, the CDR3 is TGTGCCAGCTCACCACCTAATTTGGGACAGGGGGTGACTAAGCAGCCCCAGCATTTT. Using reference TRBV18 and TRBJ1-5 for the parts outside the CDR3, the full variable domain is NAGVMQNPRHLVRRRGQEARLRCSPMKGHSHVYWYRQLPEEGLKFMVYLQKENIIDESGMPKERFSAEFPKEGPSILRIQQVVRGDSAAYFCASSPPNLGQGVTKQPQHFGDGTRLSIL.

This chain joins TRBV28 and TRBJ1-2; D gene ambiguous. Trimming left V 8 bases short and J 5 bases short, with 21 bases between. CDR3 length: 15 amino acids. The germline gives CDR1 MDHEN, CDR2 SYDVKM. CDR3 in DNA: TGTGCCAGCCATAAGGCAGGCCGAGGCGGTTATGGCTACACCTTC. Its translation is CASHKAGRGGYGYTF.

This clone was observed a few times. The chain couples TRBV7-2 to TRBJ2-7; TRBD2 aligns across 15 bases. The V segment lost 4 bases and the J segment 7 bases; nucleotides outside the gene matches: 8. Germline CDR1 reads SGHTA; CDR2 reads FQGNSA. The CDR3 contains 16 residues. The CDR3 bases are TGTGCCAGCAGCTCTCACCCGGGACTAGCGGGAGGTGAGCAGTACTTC. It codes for CASSSHPGLAGGEQYF.

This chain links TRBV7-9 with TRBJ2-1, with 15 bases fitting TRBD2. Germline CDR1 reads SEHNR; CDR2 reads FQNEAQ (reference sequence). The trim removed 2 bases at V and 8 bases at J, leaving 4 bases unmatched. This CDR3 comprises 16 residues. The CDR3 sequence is CASSLLRTSGRDEQFF. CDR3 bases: TGTGCCAGCAGCTTATTGAGGACTAGCGGGAGGGATGAGCAGTTCTTC.

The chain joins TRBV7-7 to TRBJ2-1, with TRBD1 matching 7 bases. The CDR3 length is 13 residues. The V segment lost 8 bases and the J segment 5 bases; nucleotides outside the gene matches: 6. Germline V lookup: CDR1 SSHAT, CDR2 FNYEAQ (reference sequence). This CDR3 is CASAGGLNNEQFF. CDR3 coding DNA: TGTGCCAGCGCAGGGGGTCTGAACAATGAGCAGTTCTTC. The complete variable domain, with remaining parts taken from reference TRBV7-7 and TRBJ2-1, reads GAGVSQSPRYKVTKRGQDVTLRCDPISSHATLYWYQQALGQGPEFLTYFNYEAQPDKSGLPSDRFSAERPEGSISTLTIQRTEQRDSAMYRCASAGGLNNEQFFGPGTRLTVL.

CDR3 residues: CASSWGVGGNQPQHF. CDR3 sequence (DNA): TGTGCCAGTAGTTGGGGTGTTGGGGGCAATCAGCCCCAGCATTTT. The chain has TRBV19 and TRBJ1-5, with D uncertain. Trimming took off 5 bases at V and 2 bases at J, with 13 bases between the two ends. Germline V gives CDR1 LNHDA, CDR2 SQIVND (reference sequence). The CDR3 sequence is 15 residues long.